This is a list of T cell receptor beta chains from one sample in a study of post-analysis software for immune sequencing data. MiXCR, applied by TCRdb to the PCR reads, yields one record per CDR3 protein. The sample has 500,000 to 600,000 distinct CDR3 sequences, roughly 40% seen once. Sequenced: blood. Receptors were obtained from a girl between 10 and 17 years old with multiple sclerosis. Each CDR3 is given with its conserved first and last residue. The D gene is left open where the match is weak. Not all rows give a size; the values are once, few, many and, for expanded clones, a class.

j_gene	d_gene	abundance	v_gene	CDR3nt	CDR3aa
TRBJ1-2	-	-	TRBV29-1	TGCAGCGTTGCGGACCGAAACTATGGCTACACCTTC	CSVADRNYGYTF
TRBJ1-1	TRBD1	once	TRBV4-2	TGTGCCAGCAGCCCGCTGGGGACAGCGGATGAAGCTTTCTTT	CASSPLGTADEAFF
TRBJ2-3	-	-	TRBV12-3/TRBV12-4	TGTGCCAGCAGTTCATCAGGGAGAAGGACCACAGATACGCAGTATTTT	CASSSSGRRTTDTQYF
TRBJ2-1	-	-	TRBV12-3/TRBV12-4	TGTGCCAGCAGCGGATGGGTGGAAGATGAGCAGTTCTTC	CASSGWVEDEQFF
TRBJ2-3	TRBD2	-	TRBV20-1	TGCAGTGCTAGAGATAACCTAGCGGGGAGACTGGGGAATTCAGATACGCAGTATTTT	CSARDNLAGRLGNSDTQYF
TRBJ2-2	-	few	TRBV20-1	TGCAGTGCTAGGACTCCGGGACGGGACACCGGGGAGCTGTTTTTT	CSARTPGRDTGELFF
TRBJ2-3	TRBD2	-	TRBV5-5	TGTGCCAGCAGCTCTCTTGGCGGGGGGACCACAGATACGCAGTATTTT	CASSSLGGGTTDTQYF
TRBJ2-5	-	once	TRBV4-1	TGCGCCAGCAGCCAGGGGCGGGACAGTTTAAACCAAGAGACCCAGTACTTC	CASSQGRDSLNQETQYF
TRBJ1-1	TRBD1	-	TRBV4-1	TGCGCCAGCAGCCAAGTTCATGATGAGACAGGGCCTGCAATGAACACTGAAGCTTTCTTT	CASSQVHDETGPAMNTEAFF
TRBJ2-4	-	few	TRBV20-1	TGCAGTGCTAGAGAAAGTCAGGGGGGGGTGAAAAACATTCAGTACTTC	CSARESQGGVKNIQYF
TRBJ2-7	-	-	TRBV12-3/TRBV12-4	TGTGCCAGCAGTTTAAAAACCTACGAGCAGTACTTC	CASSLKTYEQYF
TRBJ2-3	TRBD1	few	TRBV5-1	TGCGCCAGCAGCTTTCAGGGGGCTGCTAGCACAGATACGCAGTATTTT	CASSFQGAASTDTQYF
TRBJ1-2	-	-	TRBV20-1	TGCAGTGTTCCGTCCCAACCTGGGAACTATGGCTACACCTTC	CSVPSQPGNYGYTF
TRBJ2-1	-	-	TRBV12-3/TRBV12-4	TGTGCCAGTCGTGAGGGCGGGTTCTACAATGAGCAGTTCTTC	CASREGGFYNEQFF
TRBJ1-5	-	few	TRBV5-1	TGCGCCAGCAGCTTAAGAGGGAACGGTCAGCCCCAGCATTTT	CASSLRGNGQPQHF
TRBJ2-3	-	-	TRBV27	TGTGCCAGCAGAATGTCTTTTAGCACAGATACGCAGTATTTT	CASRMSFSTDTQYF
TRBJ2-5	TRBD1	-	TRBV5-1	TGCGCCAGCAGCTCAAGGACAGGCCGGGTGGAGACCCAGTACTTC	CASSSRTGRVETQYF
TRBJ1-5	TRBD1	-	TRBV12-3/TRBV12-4	TGTGCCGGCAGTTTCCCTCAGGGGGGGGCTCAGCCCCAGCATTTT	CAGSFPQGGAQPQHF
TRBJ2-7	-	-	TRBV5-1	TGCGCCAGCAGCTTGCTGGACGGGGGCTACGAGCAGTACTTC	CASSLLDGGYEQYF
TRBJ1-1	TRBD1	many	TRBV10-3	TGTGCCATCAGGCCACAGGGGGCGACCACTGAAGCTTTCTTT	CAIRPQGATTEAFF
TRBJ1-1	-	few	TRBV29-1	TGCAGCGTTACCGATTCCTCGGGCACTGAAGCTTTCTTT	CSVTDSSGTEAFF
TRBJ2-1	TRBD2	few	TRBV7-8	TGTGCCAGCAGCACCGGGACTAGCGGGAGAGAAGGGCAGTTCTTC	CASSTGTSGREGQFF
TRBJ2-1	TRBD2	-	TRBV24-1	TGTGCCACCAGTGACGCAGCGGGAGGCAACTACAGTGAGCAGTTCTTC	CATSDAAGGNYSEQFF
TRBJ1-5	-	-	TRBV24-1	TGTGCCACCAGTGGGGGGATCAGTCAGCCCCAGCATTTT	CATSGGISQPQHF
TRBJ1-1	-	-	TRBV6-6	TGTGCCAGCAGTTACGGTTCGGAGAACACTGAAGCTTTCTTT	CASSYGSENTEAFF
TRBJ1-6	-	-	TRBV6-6	TGTGCCAGCAAGGAGGAGGGAAAGGATTCACCCCTCCACTTT	CASKEEGKDSPLHF
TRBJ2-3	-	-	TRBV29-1	TGCAGCCTTCGGCGGGGGCTCACAGATACGCAGTATTTT	CSLRRGLTDTQYF
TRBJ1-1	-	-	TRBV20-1	TGCAGTGCTACGGATGACTCGGTTGAAGCTTTCTTT	CSATDDSVEAFF
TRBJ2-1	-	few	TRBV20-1	TGCAGTGCTAGACGCTCCAGAGGGACCAAATACAATGAGCAGTTCTTC	CSARRSRGTKYNEQFF
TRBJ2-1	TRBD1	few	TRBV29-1	TGCAGCGGGGCGACAGGGCGTAATGAGCAGTTCTTC	CSGATGRNEQFF
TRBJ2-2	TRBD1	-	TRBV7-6	TGTGCCAGTCGACAGGGGGTAGACACCGGGGAGCTGTTTTTT	CASRQGVDTGELFF
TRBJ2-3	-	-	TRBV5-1	TGCGCCAGCAGCTCTCTACCAACAGATACGCAGTATTTT	CASSSLPTDTQYF
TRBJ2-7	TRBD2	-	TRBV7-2	TGTGCCAGCAGCTCGACGGGACTAGACTACGAGCAGTACTTC	CASSSTGLDYEQYF
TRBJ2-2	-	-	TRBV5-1	TGCGCCAGCACGACACCTACGAACACCGGGGAGCTGTTTTTT	CASTTPTNTGELFF
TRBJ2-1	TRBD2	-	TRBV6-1	TGTGCCAGCAGTGAGGGACTAGCGGGAGTCGGTGAGCAGTTCTTC	CASSEGLAGVGEQFF
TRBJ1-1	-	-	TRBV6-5	TGTGCCAGCAGTTACTCGGTTCATATGAACACTGAAGCTTTCTTT	CASSYSVHMNTEAFF
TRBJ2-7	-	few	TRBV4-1	TGCGCCAGCAGCCAAGATCCGGGGGCTAAGTACGAGCAGTACTTC	CASSQDPGAKYEQYF
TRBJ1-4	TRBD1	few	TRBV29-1	TGCAGCGTTCCGGGACAGGGTAATGAAAAACTGTTTTTT	CSVPGQGNEKLFF
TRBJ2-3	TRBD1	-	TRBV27	TGTGCCAGCAGGGGGACAGGGTTGAAAGATACGCAGTATTTT	CASRGTGLKDTQYF
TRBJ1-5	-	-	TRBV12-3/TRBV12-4	TGTGCCACCAAGGAGAGCCCAGGGCCCCAGCATTTT	CATKESPGPQHF
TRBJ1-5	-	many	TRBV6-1	TGTGCCAGCAGCTGGGAGGTATTTCAGCCCCAGCATTTT	CASSWEVFQPQHF
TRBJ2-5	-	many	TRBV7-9	TGTGCCAGCAGACCTAAGAGCCGGGGGACCCAGTACTTC	CASRPKSRGTQYF